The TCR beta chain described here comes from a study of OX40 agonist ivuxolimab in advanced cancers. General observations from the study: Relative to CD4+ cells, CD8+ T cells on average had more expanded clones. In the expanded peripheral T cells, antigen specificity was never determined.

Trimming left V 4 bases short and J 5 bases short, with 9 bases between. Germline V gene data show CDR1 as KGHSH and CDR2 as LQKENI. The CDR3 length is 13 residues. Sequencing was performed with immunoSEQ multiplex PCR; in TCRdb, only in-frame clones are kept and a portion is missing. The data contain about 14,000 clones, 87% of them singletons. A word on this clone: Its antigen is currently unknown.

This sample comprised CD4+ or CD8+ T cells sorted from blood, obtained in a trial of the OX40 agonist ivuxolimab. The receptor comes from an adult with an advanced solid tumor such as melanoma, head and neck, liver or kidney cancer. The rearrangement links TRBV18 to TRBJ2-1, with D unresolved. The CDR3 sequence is CASSHAGDNEQFF. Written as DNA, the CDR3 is TGTGCCAGCTCACACGCTGGGGACAATGAGCAGTTCTTC. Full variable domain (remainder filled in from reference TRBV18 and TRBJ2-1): NAGVMQNPRHLVRRRGQEARLRCSPMKGHSHVYWYRQLPEEGLKFMVYLQKENIIDESGMPKERFSAEFPKEGPSILRIQQVVRGDSAAYFCASSHAGDNEQFFGPGTRLTVL.